The TCR beta chain described here comes from a study of T cell clones after liver transplantation. Study background: Tolerance: complete withdrawal held at least one year, liver enzymes staying within twice normal.

V was pared by 1 base and J by 3 bases, with 10 bases between. Per the germline V gene, CDR1 is GTSNPN and CDR2 is SVGIG (reference sequence). This CDR3 spans 13 amino acids. The study's findings and limits: Low donor cell numbers restricted donor-reactive repertoire measurement in two subjects.

Unstimulated PBMCs were sorted into CD3+CD4+ and CD3+CD8+ populations. About this clone itself: What it binds is unknown.

The assay was immunoSEQ multiplex PCR, and TCRdb's table has in-frame clones only and misses some. This table holds around 51,000 clones, 80% to 90% found once. The sequencing used CD8+ T cells from blood, collected 12 months after liver transplant. J is TRBJ2-7 and V is TRBV30; D might be TRBD1 (5 bases). The TCR was taken from a human patient who received a liver transplant. Some of the T cells may derive from the graft donor. CDR3 residues: CAWSDGQYYEQYF. The DNA for the CDR3 is TGTGCCTGGAGTGACGGACAATACTACGAGCAGTACTTC.